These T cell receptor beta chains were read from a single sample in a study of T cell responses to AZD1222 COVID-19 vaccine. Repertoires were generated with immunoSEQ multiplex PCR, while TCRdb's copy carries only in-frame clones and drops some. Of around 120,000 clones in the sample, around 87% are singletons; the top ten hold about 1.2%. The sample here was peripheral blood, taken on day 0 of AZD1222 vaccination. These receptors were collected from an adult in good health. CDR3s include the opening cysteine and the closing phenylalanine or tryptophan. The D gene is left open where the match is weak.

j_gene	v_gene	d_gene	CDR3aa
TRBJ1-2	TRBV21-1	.	CASSKTGRNYGYTF
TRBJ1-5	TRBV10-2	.	CASTDENQPQHF
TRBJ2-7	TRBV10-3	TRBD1	CAISEEGDRTYEQYF
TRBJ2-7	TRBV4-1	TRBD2	CASSQETSGGRSYEQYF
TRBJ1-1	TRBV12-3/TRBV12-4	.	CASTDSNTEAFF
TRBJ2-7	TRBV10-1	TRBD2	CASSRGGSSYEQYF
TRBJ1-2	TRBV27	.	CASSLSTGDYGYTF
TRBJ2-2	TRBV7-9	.	CASSFSGKAGELFF
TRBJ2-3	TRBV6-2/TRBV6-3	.	CASTPPTGTQYF
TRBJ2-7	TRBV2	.	CASTGVYEQYF
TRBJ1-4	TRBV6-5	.	CASSYGGKLFF
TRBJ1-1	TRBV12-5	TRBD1	CASGSDRGWTEAFF
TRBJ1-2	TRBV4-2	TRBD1	CASSYGQGGDGYTF
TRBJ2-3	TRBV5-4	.	CASSLDSRGDTQYF
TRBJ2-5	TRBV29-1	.	CSVELPAGKGETQYF
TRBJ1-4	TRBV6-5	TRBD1	CASSPTGGKLFF
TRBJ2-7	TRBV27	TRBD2	CASSLSGGSYEQYF
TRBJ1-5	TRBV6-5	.	CASWAGASNQPQHF
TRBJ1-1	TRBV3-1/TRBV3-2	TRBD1	CASSLRTGSEAFF
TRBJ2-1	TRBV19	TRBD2	CASSMKRGGRNEQFF
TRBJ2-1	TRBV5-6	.	CASSSHYNEQFF
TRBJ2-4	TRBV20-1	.	CSASEPVLAKNIQYF
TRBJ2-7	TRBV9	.	CASSVDSMSSYEQYF
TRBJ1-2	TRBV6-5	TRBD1	CASSRTGDHYGYTF
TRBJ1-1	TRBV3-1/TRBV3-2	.	CASSHLFLGLNTEAFF
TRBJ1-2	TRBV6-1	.	CASSETGRAGYTF
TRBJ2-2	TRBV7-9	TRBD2	CASSRAGGPGELFF
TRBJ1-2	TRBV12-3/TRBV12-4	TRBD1	CASDGQGYGYTF
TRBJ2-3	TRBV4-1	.	CASSRTPGTDTQYF
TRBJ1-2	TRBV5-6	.	CASSLAGDYGYTF
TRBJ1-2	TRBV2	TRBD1	CASSERGQNYGYTF
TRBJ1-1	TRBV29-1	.	CSADRVAIDVEAFF
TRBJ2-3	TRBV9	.	CASSVVTDTQYF
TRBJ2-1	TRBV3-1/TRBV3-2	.	CASSQEVGRRLRTEQFF
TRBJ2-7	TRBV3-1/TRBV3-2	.	CASSQAGPVEQYF
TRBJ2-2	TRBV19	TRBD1	CASRQGIGGELFF
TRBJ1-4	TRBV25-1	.	CASSEGGATNEKLFF
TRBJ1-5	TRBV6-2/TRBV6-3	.	CASSYSRDQPQHF
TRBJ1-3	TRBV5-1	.	CASSLDTGNTIYF
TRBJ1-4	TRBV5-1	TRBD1	CASSLKGGLDNEKLFF
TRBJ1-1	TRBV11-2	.	CASSFSREGTEAFF
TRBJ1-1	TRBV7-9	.	CASSLSGEAFF